A selection of T cell receptor beta chains follows, all from one sample in a study of T cells in Graves' hyperthyroidism and ophthalmopathy. Using its own MiXCR run on the multiplex PCR reads, TCRdb lists one record per CDR3 protein. The sample includes about 350,000 distinct CDR3 sequences, approximately 18% of them seen just once. The material sequenced was blood. The receptors come from a woman in her thirties or forties with Graves' ophthalmopathy. The CDR3 runs from the conserved cysteine through the conserved F or W. The order of the fields is V gene, D gene, J gene, clone size, CDR3 DNA, CDR3 protein. D genes are given only for firm matches. Part of the rows lack a size; the others show once, few, many or a class for expanded clones.

TRBV6-5	.	TRBJ1-1	many	TGTGCCAGCAGTCCGGGGGGATTTAACACTGAAGCTTTCTTT	CASSPGGFNTEAFF
TRBV6-1	TRBD1	TRBJ1-5	few	TGTGCCAGCAGCCCGGACGACAGGGATATCGCGCCCCAGCATTTT	CASSPDDRDIAPQHF
TRBV2	TRBD2	TRBJ2-1	many	TGTGCCACCCTCCGGGACTACCCAAAAGAAAATGAGCAGTTCTTC	CATLRDYPKENEQFF
TRBV29-1	.	TRBJ2-7	many	TGCAGCGTTGAAGAGGTGGGGTCCAGCGAGCAGTACTTC	CSVEEVGSSEQYF
TRBV27	TRBD2	TRBJ2-4	many	TGTGCCAGCAGCGGACTAGCGAGTATCAAAAACATTCAGTACTTC	CASSGLASIKNIQYF
TRBV9	.	TRBJ2-7	.	TGTGCCAGCAGCAAGGGGCTTCCTGGCAGCTCTTCCTACGAGCAGTACTTC	CASSKGLPGSSSYEQYF
TRBV5-1	.	TRBJ1-2	once	TGCGCCAGCAGCTTAGAGGGGACCGATGGCTACACCTTC	CASSLEGTDGYTF
TRBV11-2	.	TRBJ2-7	.	TGTGCCAGCAGCACTGGGGAGACCCACGAGCAGTACTTC	CASSTGETHEQYF
TRBV12-3/TRBV12-4	.	TRBJ2-7	.	TGTGCCAGCAGTTCTTTTTTCGAGGACGAGCAGTACTTC	CASSSFFEDEQYF
TRBV6-1	.	TRBJ1-5	many	TGTGCCAGCAGTGAAGACCCGGGGGTGGGCAATCAGCCCCAGCATTTT	CASSEDPGVGNQPQHF
TRBV6-2/TRBV6-3	.	TRBJ1-1	many	TGTGCCAGCAGCCCGGGGGGGGCCACTGAAGCTTTCTTT	CASSPGGATEAFF
TRBV20-1	TRBD1	TRBJ1-2	many	TGCAGTGCTAGAGATTGGCCAGGGGGCGTCGGTGGCTACACCTTC	CSARDWPGGVGGYTF
TRBV25-1	TRBD1	TRBJ1-2	many	TGTGCCAGTCAGGGGGCTGGTCCCCTATACACCTTC	CASQGAGPLYTF
TRBV2	.	TRBJ2-7	many	TGTGCCAGCAGGGGGGGCCTCGAGCAGTACTTC	CASRGGLEQYF
TRBV20-1	TRBD1	TRBJ1-1	many	TGCAGTGCTCGCAACTACAGGGGCCCCACTGAAGCTTTCTTT	CSARNYRGPTEAFF
TRBV9	TRBD2	TRBJ2-1	many	TGTGCCAGCAGCCCTCGGGGGGGGAATGAGCAGTTCTTC	CASSPRGGNEQFF
TRBV30	TRBD2	TRBJ2-7	few	TGTGCCTGGAGTCGATACGACCCCGGGACTAGCGGGAGGATGAAGGAGCAGTACTTC	CAWSRYDPGTSGRMKEQYF
TRBV28	.	TRBJ2-3	.	TGTGCCAGCAGCTTAAGGGCAGTCACAGATACGCAGTATTTT	CASSLRAVTDTQYF
TRBV11-3	.	TRBJ2-2	once	TGTGCCAGCAGCTTAGATTTCGGGGACACCGGGGAGCTGTTTTTT	CASSLDFGDTGELFF
TRBV2	TRBD2	TRBJ2-7	many	TGTGCCAGCAGTCGTACTAGCGGGAGGCTTAGCTCCTACGAGCAGTACTTC	CASSRTSGRLSSYEQYF